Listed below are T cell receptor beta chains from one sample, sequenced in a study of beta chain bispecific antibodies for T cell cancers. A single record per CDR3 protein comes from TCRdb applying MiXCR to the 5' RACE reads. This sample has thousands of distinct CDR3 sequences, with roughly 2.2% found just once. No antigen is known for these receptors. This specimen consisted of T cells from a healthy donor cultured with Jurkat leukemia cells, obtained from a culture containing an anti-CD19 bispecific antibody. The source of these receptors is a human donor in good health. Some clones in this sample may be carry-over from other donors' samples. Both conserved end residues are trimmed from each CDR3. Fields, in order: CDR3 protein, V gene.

ASSLGQGHYGYT | TRBV5-5
SALRVHSGDTQY | TRBV20-1
ASSPMDGIYEQY | TRBV4-1
ASSSGYNEQF | TRBV5-1
ASSAGLAGGQETQY | TRBV5-1
ASSFGYGATEAF | TRBV5-4
ASSLGGQPQH | TRBV13
ASSPRTGDLNEQY | TRBV27
ASSEEQQIYEQY | TRBV6-1
ASSQDSERGGSYNEQF | TRBV3-1
ASSLGTGSLEQY | TRBV5-1
ASSSSGTPPAYEQY | TRBV28
ASSDGSETQY | TRBV18
ASSLGADSDTQY | TRBV7-6
ASSLEQGTKDTQY | TRBV5-1
ASSSPGLAGGPADTQY | TRBV27
AISESGTGGYEQY | TRBV10-3
AISDLGSTDTQY | TRBV10-3
SASLGGPGYT | TRBV20-1